This T cell receptor (beta chain) originates from a study of T-cell memory formation after mild COVID-19 (dated by TCRdb to the early 2020s). Turning to the overall study: TCR sequence clusters from the two donors were found to be largely donor specific. The cohort was made up of two young adult volunteers, one female and one male, who were previously healthy. Longitudinal TCRalpha and TCRbeta repertoire sequencing tracked T-cell clones expanding and contracting after mild COVID-19 in two donors.

Measured from the cysteine to the phenylalanine, the CDR3 is 18 residues long. Just the 54-base CDR3 DNA is kept, in frame starting at base 1. Trimming takes 6 bases from V and 0 bases from J, and the germline ends sit 18 bases apart. Based on the germline V gene, the CDR1 and CDR2 sequences are ENHRY and SYGVKD. This clonotype was observed a few times. No antigen is known for it. Base qualities are not recorded, but no much larger clone differs from it by a single base. Ficoll-Paque density gradient centrifugation was used to isolate PBMCs. Study-wide conclusions, independent of this receptor: Some responding clones were found in pre-infection memory, which suggests that pre-existing cross-reactive memory T cells took part in the SARS-CoV-2 response. Contracting CD4+ clones were found mainly in CM and EM memory subsets, while CD8+ clones were enriched in EMRA. Whether the second-wave clones peaking on day 37 were SARS-CoV-2 specific was not confirmed. Only a couple of mild cases were covered by the study, and larger cohorts that include severe cases with pre-infection samples were considered necessary. Balanced CD4/CD8 phenotypes were observed for clones contracting from day 15 to 85, whereas a bias towards CD4+ was observed for a second wave of clones expanding from day 15 to 37.

Instrument used: Illumina NovaSeq 6000. TCRalpha and TCRbeta cDNA libraries were built by 5'RACE with constant-segment primers, adding sample barcodes and unique molecular identifiers. Trizol reagent was used to extract RNA from every sample. The libraries were amplified in two PCR steps, and the second step added a second sample barcode and Illumina TruSeq adapters. Libraries were sequenced on an Illumina NovaSeq with 2 x 150 bp paired-end reads. The original methods were these. Reads were demultiplexed and collapsed into UMI-guided consensus sequences with migec v1.2.7. With mixcr v2.1.11, UMI consensuses were aligned to TRA and TRB V and J templates and assembled into clonotypes. A clonotype was counted as expanded or contracted only if both edgeR and NoisET called the change significant, with noise models trained on biological replicates. For edgeR calls, the thresholds were a false discovery rate-adjusted p below 0.01 and a log2 fold-change of 1. PCA with hierarchical clustering of max-normalized trajectories of the 1000 most abundant clonotypes was used as exploratory dynamics analysis. Separately sequenced CD4+ and CD8+ repertoires were used to assign a CD4 or CD8 phenotype to each responding clone. TCRdb reprocessed the public reads (quality trimming at Q25 with fastp, clone calling with MiXCR) and kept in-frame beta chains. Every distinct CDR3 protein forms one entry, paired with its most common genes and DNA. The V and J calls come from TCRdb's annotation, not from the publication. The sample table records under 300,000 distinct CDR3 sequences; around 8% of these occur just once. Roughly 22% of the sample is in the top ten clones.

This clonotype originated in a man aged 18 to 35 who had mild COVID-19 (a few samples of this study predate the infection). The sample titles of this study are shuffled in the database, so cell type and time point are left out; the donor was told from shared clones. The sample was PBMCs or a T cell subset sorted from them (not recorded which). The sequence joins TRBV10-3 to TRBJ2-6, with the D gene call left open. The CDR3 amino acid sequence is: CAISTPGPNPSGANVLTF. DNA sequence: TGTGCCATCAGCACCCCGGGCCCCAATCCCTCTGGGGCCAACGTCCTGACTTTC.